This T cell receptor (beta chain) was captured in a study of cytomegalovirus exposure and HLA in healthy donors. Findings and caveats of the study: Reported results showed that the classifier diagnosed cytomegalovirus status with high specificity and sensitivity. Altogether, 160 or so TCR beta chains were recorded as cytomegalovirus-associated. The majority of TCR sequences were rare, yet some public TCRs appeared in many donors.

A remark on this clone: Its antigen is undetermined.

Separate from the approximately 670-subject first cohort, the roughly 120-subject validation cohort was the one that the donors belonged to. The CDR3 has 12 residues. The germline CDR1 and CDR2 sequences are ENHRY and SYGVKD. V dropped 6 bases and J dropped 3 bases, with 8 bases sitting between them. Assay used: immunoSEQ multiplex PCR; TCRdb lists only in-frame clones, some missing. The sample records more than 95,000 clones, under 90% being singletons. The receptor's source is a woman aged 18-30 years in good health and CMV-seronegative. V and J are TRBV10-3 and TRBJ1-2; D is possibly TRBD1 (6 bases). Sequenced input: PBMCs. The CDR3 DNA reads as TGTGCCATCAGGTCAGGGGACTATGGCTACACCTTC. Translated, it gives CAIRSGDYGYTF.